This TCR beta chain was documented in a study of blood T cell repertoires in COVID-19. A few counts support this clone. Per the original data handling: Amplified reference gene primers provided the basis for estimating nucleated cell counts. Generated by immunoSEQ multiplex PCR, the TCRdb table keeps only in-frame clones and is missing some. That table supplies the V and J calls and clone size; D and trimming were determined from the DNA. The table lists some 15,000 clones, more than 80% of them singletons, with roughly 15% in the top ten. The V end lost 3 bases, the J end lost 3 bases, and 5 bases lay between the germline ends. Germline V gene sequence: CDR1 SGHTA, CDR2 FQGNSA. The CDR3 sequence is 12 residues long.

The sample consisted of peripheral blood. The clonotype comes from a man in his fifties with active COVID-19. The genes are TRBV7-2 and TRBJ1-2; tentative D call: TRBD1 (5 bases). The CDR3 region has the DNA TGTGCCAGCAGCTTGACAGACTATGGCTACACCTTC. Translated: CASSLTDYGYTF.